The 26 T cell receptor beta chains presented below share a single source sample, sequenced in a study of CD8 T cells in Susac syndrome. A quantity of about 0.5 to 1 ug RNA underwent reverse transcription using random hexamers. TCRdb re-derived calls from the immunoSEQ multiplex PCR reads in MiXCR, one entry per CDR3 protein. This sample carries about 300,000 distinct CDR3 sequences, almost 85% of them seen once, and the ten largest clones take 0.21%. The sequencing sample was made of CD8+ T cells from PBMCs. The receptors originated from a human donor with multiple sclerosis.

This chain links TRBV10-3 with TRBJ2-1, with 10 bases matching TRBD2. The CDR3 runs to 20 residues. V was pared by 6 bases and J by 0 bases, with 17 bases of the junction left unmatched. In germline, CDR1 is ENHRY, CDR2 SYGVKD. This CDR3 reads CAIRGLEGSGRVSSYNEQFF. The CDR3 DNA reads TGTGCCATCAGGGGGCTGGAGGGAAGCGGGAGGGTGAGCTCCTACAATGAGCAGTTCTTC.

This clonotype was seen once. J is TRBJ2-7 and V is TRBV7-9; perhaps TRBD1 as D (5 bases). Germline V gene sequence: CDR1 SEHNR, CDR2 FQNEAQ (reference sequence). V lost 2 bases and J 0 bases, leaving 14 bases between the germline ends. The CDR3 extends over 16 amino acids. CDR3 DNA: TGTGCCAGCAGCTTACGGTTGGGGCTGAGCTCCTACGAGCAGTACTTC. Residues: CASSLRLGLSSYEQYF.

The count of this clonotype is one. The chain uses TRBV27 and TRBJ2-1, with TRBD2 matching over 11 bases. CDR1 is MNHEY, CDR2 SMNVEV, per germline (reference sequence). The CDR3 totals 18 residues. Unmatched junction bases numbered 16, after V lost 5 bases and J lost 7 bases. CDR3 amino acids: CASSPPLGASGRKNEQFF. The CDR3 DNA follows: TGTGCCAGCAGTCCTCCCCTGGGGGCTAGCGGGAGGAAGAATGAGCAGTTCTTC.

The genes are TRBV11-1 and TRBJ2-7; the match to TRBD1 covers 11 bases. The CDR3 has 15 amino acids. The ends lost 4 bases at V and 1 base at J; junction bases unmatched: 3. From germline, CDR1 is SGHAT and CDR2 FQDESV (reference sequence). CDR3 sequence reads: CASSSDRGPSYEQYF. DNA for the CDR3: TGTGCCAGCAGCTCGGACAGGGGGCCTTCCTACGAGCAGTACTTC.

This chain connects TRBV4-1 to TRBJ1-1, with 9 positions matching TRBD1. This CDR3 spans 13 amino acids. V gave up 6 bases and J gave up 4 bases; unmatched junction bases: 3. Germline V gene lookup returns CDR1 MGHRA and CDR2 YSYEKL. The CDR3 coding sequence is TGCGCCAGCAGGGGACAGGGAGCCACTGAAGCTTTCTTT. Its protein is CASRGQGATEAFF.

The chain combines TRBV6-6 with TRBJ2-7; 7 bases line up with TRBD2. CDR1 MNHNY and CDR2 SVGAGI come from the germline V gene (reference sequence). This CDR3 region has 15 residues. Losses at the gene ends were 2 bases for V and 3 bases for J; bases not matched to a gene: 7. CDR3 in DNA: TGTGCCAGCAGTTACGGCCGACTAGCCAACTACGAGCAGTACTTC. Its translation: CASSYGRLANYEQYF.

CDR3 amino acids: CSVEGGYSMNTEAFF. CDR3 coding DNA: TGCAGCGTTGAAGGGGGATACAGCATGAACACTGAAGCTTTCTTT. The V gene is TRBV29-1, the J gene TRBJ1-1; no clear D. Trimming took 1 base from V and 0 from J, leaving 12 bases between them. From germline, CDR1 is SQVTM and CDR2 ANQGSEA. This CDR3 has 15 amino acids.

The chain joins TRBV7-9 to TRBJ2-1; D may be TRBD2 (5 bases). The CDR3 has 16 amino acids. V shed 5 bases and J shed 3 bases, with 17 bases lying between them. In germline, CDR1 is SEHNR, CDR2 FQNEAQ (reference sequence). The CDR3 loop is CASSPSGSSVYNEQFF. The CDR3 DNA sequence: TGTGCCAGCAGCCCCAGCGGATCATCAGTCTACAATGAGCAGTTCTTC.

The rearrangement links TRBV6-2 or TRBV6-3 to TRBJ1-2; no firm D call. Germline V gene lookup returns CDR1 MNHEY and CDR2 SVGEGT. V lost 4 bases and J lost 4, with 13 bases in between. The CDR3 is made up of 14 amino acids. CDR3 protein: CASSFMRRTYGYTF. CDR3 bases: TGTGCCAGCAGTTTTATGAGGCGTACCTATGGCTACACCTTC.

The gene calls are TRBV5-1 and TRBJ2-7; TRBD2 matches 7 bases. The germline gives CDR1 SGHRS, CDR2 YFSETQ. This CDR3 has 15 residues. V lost 3 bases to trimming and J lost 2 bases; unmatched junction nucleotides: 8. This chain's CDR3 is CASSYSTGGPYEQYF. The CDR3 bases are TGCGCCAGCAGCTATTCAACGGGAGGACCCTACGAGCAGTACTTC.

V is TRBV30 and J is TRBJ1-2, with D unclear. CDR1 is GTSNPN, CDR2 SVGIG, per germline (reference sequence). The CDR3 is 14 amino acids. With 3 bases removed from V and 5 bases from J, the gap between germline ends came to 16 bases. The CDR3 sequence: CAWRPDVRLYGYTF. CDR3 bases: TGTGCCTGGAGGCCCGACGTACGGCTATATGGCTACACCTTC.

The rearrangement uses TRBV4-3 and TRBJ1-6; D may be TRBD1 (5 bases). Trimming left V 1 base short and J 2 bases short, with 12 bases between. The CDR3 runs 17 residues. The germline V gene has CDR1 LGHNA and CDR2 YSLEER. In DNA, the CDR3 is TGCGCCAGCAGCCAAGTCATGGGGGACCCCTATAATTCACCCCTCCACTTT. Translating it yields CASSQVMGDPYNSPLHF.

The CDR3 loop reads CASRTGGDQPQHF. The CDR3 DNA is TGTGCCTCCAGAACAGGGGGGGATCAGCCCCAGCATTTT. The rearrangement links TRBV30 to TRBJ1-5, with 8 positions matching TRBD1. Germline assignment: CDR1 GTSNPN and CDR2 SVGIG (reference sequence). V shed 7 bases, J shed 5 bases, and the junction held 7 bases outside the gene matches. This CDR3 has 13 residues.

J is TRBJ2-7 and V is TRBV4-2, with D possibly TRBD1 on 6 matching bases. The CDR3 covers 15 residues. CDR1 and CDR2 (germline): LGHNA, YNFKEQ. V was cut by 0 bases and J by 4 bases, with 13 bases left in between. CDR3: CASSQDPGQMYEQYF. The CDR3 DNA follows: TGTGCCAGCAGCCAAGATCCCGGACAGATGTACGAGCAGTACTTC.

This clonotype was seen only a few times. This chain links TRBV5-6 with TRBJ2-3; D unresolved. Germline V gene lookup returns CDR1 SGHDT and CDR2 YYEEEE. The CDR3 is made up of 13 amino acids. The germline V and J ends were trimmed by 2 bases and 5 bases, with 9 bases remaining between them. The CDR3 DNA reads as TGTGCCAGCAGCTTTGCCCGCGGAGATACGCAGTATTTT. This encodes CASSFARGDTQYF.

This chain links TRBV19 with TRBJ2-7; 9 bases are shared with TRBD1. With 5 bases clipped from V and 0 bases from J, the junction kept 11 bases outside the gene matches. Germline-derived CDR1 and CDR2 are LNHDA and SQIVND (reference sequence). The CDR3 totals 17 residues. CDR3 DNA sequence: TGTGCCAGTAGTCCCCCGGGACAGGGCCTCCACTCCTACGAGCAGTACTTC. It translates to CASSPPGQGLHSYEQYF. The variable domain in full, with the rest retrieved from reference TRBV19 and TRBJ2-7, is DGGITQSPKYLFRKEGQNVTLSCEQNLNHDAMYWYRQDPGQGLRLIYYSQIVNDFQKGDIAEGYSVSREKKESFPLTVTSAQKNPTAFYLCASSPPGQGLHSYEQYFGPGTRLTVT.

V and J are TRBV28 and TRBJ2-2; TRBD2 matches at 7 bases. Germline V CDR1 and CDR2: MDHEN, SYDVKM. The junction had 13 bases not matched to a gene; V was cut back by 6 bases and J by 6 bases. The CDR3 consists of 16 residues. The CDR3 is CASSLSVSGLSGELFF. DNA for the CDR3: TGTGCCAGCAGCCTGTCGGTTAGCGGGTTATCCGGGGAGCTGTTTTTT.

This chain connects TRBV7-9 to TRBJ1-4; the D is unclear. The CDR3 extends over 17 amino acids. Germline CDR1 reads SEHNR; CDR2 reads FQNEAQ (reference sequence). V was trimmed by 5 bases and J by 0 bases, leaving 16 bases between them. Written as DNA, the CDR3 is TGTGCCAGCAGCCCCGGGGATCTGTTTGCAACTAATGAAAAACTGTTTTTT. Amino acids: CASSPGDLFATNEKLFF.

The rearrangement uses TRBV6-2 or TRBV6-3 and TRBJ1-1, with D possibly TRBD1 on 5 matching bases. This CDR3 contains 15 residues. Germline loops: CDR1 MNHEY, CDR2 SVGEGT. With 6 bases removed from V and 7 bases from J, the gap between germline ends came to 21 bases. CDR3 loop: CASRPLPEGTDEAFF. In DNA, the CDR3 is TGTGCCAGCAGACCTTTACCGGAAGGGACGGATGAAGCTTTCTTT.

The chain couples TRBV7-9 to TRBJ2-1, with 10 nucleotides matching TRBD1. V lost 4 bases to trimming and J lost 7 bases; unmatched junction nucleotides: 7. There are 15 residues in the CDR3. CDR1 and CDR2 from the germline V gene are SEHNR and FQNEAQ (reference sequence). CDR3 residues: CASSSPRTGGNEQFF. The CDR3 DNA follows: TGTGCCAGCAGCTCCCCCAGGACAGGGGGAAATGAGCAGTTCTTC.

The chain combines TRBV9 with TRBJ1-2; no firm D call. V was cut by 0 bases and J by 8 bases, with 20 bases left in between. CDR1 SGDLS and CDR2 YYNGEE come from the germline V gene. The CDR3 runs 16 residues. The CDR3 DNA is TGTGCCAGCAGCGTAGGAGAGGGTCCCTCCTATTGGGGCTACACCTTC. It is translated as CASSVGEGPSYWGYTF.

The chain uses TRBV13 and TRBJ2-7, with 10 bases lining up with TRBD1. This CDR3 is 16 amino acids long. Germline CDR1 PRHDT, CDR2 FYEKMQ (reference sequence). Trimming cost V 1 base and J 5 bases; bases outside gene matches: 8. CDR3 residues: CASSLVWTGGIDEQYF. The CDR3 coding sequence is TGTGCCAGCAGCTTAGTTTGGACAGGGGGGATCGACGAGCAGTACTTC. The full variable domain, in which reference TRBV13 and TRBJ2-7 provide the parts outside the CDR3, is AAGVIQSPRHLIKEKRETATLKCYPIPRHDTVYWYQQGPGQDPQFLISFYEKMQSDKGSIPDRFSAQQFSDYHSELNMSSLELGDSALYFCASSLVWTGGIDEQYFGPGTRLTVT.

The chain is built from TRBV7-9 and TRBJ2-1; D gene ambiguous. Trimming took 8 bases from V and 4 from J, leaving 12 bases between them. Germline V gene sequence: CDR1 SEHNR, CDR2 FQNEAQ (reference sequence). The length of the CDR3 is 13 residues. CDR3 in DNA: TGTGCCAGCGGCGACGGCTTATACAATGAGCAGTTCTTC. Translation gives CASGDGLYNEQFF.

V is TRBV20-1 and J is TRBJ2-7; no reliable D call. V lost 5 bases to trimming and J lost 6 bases, with 8 bases between them. The CDR3 has 10 amino acids. Germline CDR1 is DFQATT and CDR2 is SNEGSKA (reference sequence). The CDR3 DNA reads TGCAGTGCTCTTTTAGTCGAGCAGTACTTC. It is translated as CSALLVEQYF.

The chain couples TRBV27 to TRBJ2-5; D unresolved. From germline, CDR1 is MNHEY and CDR2 SMNVEV (reference sequence). This CDR3 region has 16 residues. V lost 1 base and J lost 0, with 12 bases in between. The CDR3 region is CASSLYGSPYQETQYF. In nucleotides, the CDR3 is TGTGCCAGCAGTTTATACGGGTCCCCGTACCAAGAGACCCAGTACTTC.

J is TRBJ1-1 and V is TRBV6-5; D unresolved. V lost 0 bases and J 0 bases, leaving 8 bases between the germline ends. Germline V CDR1 and CDR2: MNHEY, SVGAGI. CDR3 length: 15 amino acids. The CDR3, as DNA: TGTGCCAGCAGTTACTCGAGACGTATGAACACTGAAGCTTTCTTT. Its protein is CASSYSRRMNTEAFF.